This entry features one T cell receptor beta chain sequence. This specimen comes from a study of OX40 agonist ivuxolimab in advanced cancers. In the study overall: Every 2 weeks, patients got intravenous ivuxolimab at one of six dose levels (0.01-10 mg/kg).

CDR3 length equals 14 residues. The germline gives CDR1 MGHRA, CDR2 YSYEKL. V shed 1 base and J shed 6 bases, with 10 bases lying between them. Only in-frame clones appear in the TCRdb table, and some are missing; sequencing was by immunoSEQ multiplex PCR. The table has under 80,000 clones, 75% to 90% seen once; the top ten hold 2.2%. At baseline, cycle 4 day 1, and cycle 7 day 1, blood was sampled. Source: CD4+ or CD8+ T cells sorted from blood, taken in a trial of the OX40 agonist ivuxolimab. The receptor comes from an adult with an advanced solid tumor such as melanoma, head and neck, liver or kidney cancer. The rearrangement joins TRBV4-1 to TRBJ1-5; D not certain. The CDR3 region has the DNA TGCGCCAGCAGCCAAGCCGGTGGTGGTCAGCCCCAGCATTTT. Translated, it gives CASSQAGGGQPQHF.